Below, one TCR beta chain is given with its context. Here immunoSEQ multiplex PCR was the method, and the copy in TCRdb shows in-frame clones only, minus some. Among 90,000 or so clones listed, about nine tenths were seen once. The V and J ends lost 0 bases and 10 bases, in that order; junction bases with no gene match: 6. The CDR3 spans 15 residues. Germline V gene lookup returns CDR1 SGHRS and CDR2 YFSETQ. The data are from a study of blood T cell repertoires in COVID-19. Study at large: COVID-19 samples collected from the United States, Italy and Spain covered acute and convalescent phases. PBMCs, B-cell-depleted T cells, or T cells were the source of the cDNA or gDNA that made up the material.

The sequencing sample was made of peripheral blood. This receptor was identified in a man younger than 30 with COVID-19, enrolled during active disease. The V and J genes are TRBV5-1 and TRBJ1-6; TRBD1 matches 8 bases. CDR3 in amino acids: CASSLVTGGGSPLHF. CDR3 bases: TGCGCCAGCAGCTTGGTCACAGGGGGGGGATCACCCCTCCACTTT.